The 5 T cell receptor beta chains in this list originate from one sample, sequenced in a study of radiation and T cells in renal cell carcinoma. Time point reported: blood 2 weeks post-SBRT. Treatment: 15 Gy SBRT to primary tumor, nephrectomy 4 weeks later. Clones were read by immunoSEQ multiplex PCR, and TCRdb kept only the in-frame ones, dropping some. Altogether some 72,000 clones are present, around 76% being singletons, with the ten largest covering 5.8%. Here the sequenced sample was blood, taken from a patient whose treatment included radiotherapy and nephrectomy. The origin of the receptors is a man aged 55 to 70 with renal cell carcinoma.

J is TRBJ2-5 and V is TRBV4-3; D not certain. The V end lost 0 bases, the J end lost 5 bases, and 16 bases lay between the germline ends. The CDR3 runs 16 residues. Looked up from germline, CDR1 is LGHNA and CDR2 is YSLEER. The CDR3: CASSQDSGWIGETQYF. The DNA of the CDR3 is TGCGCCAGCAGCCAAGATAGTGGGTGGATAGGGGAGACCCAGTACTTC.

The chain is built from TRBV5-1 and TRBJ2-5; 9 bases fit TRBD2. The V gene end was trimmed by 4 bases and the J gene end by 2 bases; junction bases not matched to a gene: 9. This CDR3 contains 16 residues. Per germline, CDR1 SGHRS and CDR2 YFSETQ. The CDR3 sequence is CASSPGTSHQQETQYF. CDR3 DNA sequence: TGCGCCAGCAGCCCCGGGACTAGCCACCAACAAGAGACCCAGTACTTC.

This clone occurred once. The rearrangement links TRBV28 to TRBJ2-5; 8 bases line up with TRBD2. Trimming at V came to 5 bases and at J to 1 base, leaving 9 bases not matched to a gene. The CDR3 spans 16 residues. CDR1 and CDR2 from the germline V gene are MDHEN and SYDVKM. The CDR3 loop reads CASSPALAALQETQYF. In DNA, the CDR3 is TGTGCCAGCAGTCCAGCACTAGCGGCCCTCCAAGAGACCCAGTACTTC.

The gene calls are TRBV27 and TRBJ2-3, with no clear D. Germline CDR1 and CDR2: MNHEY and SMNVEV (reference sequence). V gave up 3 bases and J gave up 0 bases, with 7 bases separating them. CDR3 length: 14 residues. CDR3 in DNA: TGTGCCAGCAGTTTCGAGGCCAGCACAGATACGCAGTATTTT. Translation gives CASSFEASTDTQYF.

The chain couples TRBV9 to TRBJ2-7, with D perhaps matching TRBD2 (6 bases). The germline V gene has CDR1 SGDLS and CDR2 YYNGEE. V gave up 4 bases and J gave up 1 base, with 12 bases separating them. The CDR3 extends over 14 amino acids. This CDR3 is CASSYGGRSYEQYF. Written as DNA, the CDR3 is TGTGCCAGCAGCTACGGAGGGAGGTCCTACGAGCAGTACTTC.